These 5 T cell receptor beta chains were sequenced from one sample in a study of OX40 agonist ivuxolimab in advanced cancers. The repertoire was sequenced with immunoSEQ multiplex PCR; TCRdb's copy has only in-frame clones and lacks some. The sample lists some 100,000 clones, 85% to 95% seen once, with 2% to 3% in the top ten. The sample here was CD4+ or CD8+ T cells sorted from blood, taken in a trial of the OX40 agonist ivuxolimab. Receptors originate from an adult with an advanced solid tumor such as melanoma, head and neck, liver or kidney cancer.

The chain links TRBV6-5 to TRBJ2-2; D is undetermined. Germline loops: CDR1 MNHEY, CDR2 SVGAGI. V dropped 7 bases and J dropped 4 bases, with 7 bases sitting between them. This CDR3 contains 12 residues. Here the CDR3 DNA reads TGTGCCAGCATTGGGGTCACCGGGGAGCTGTTTTTT. This codes for CASIGVTGELFF.

The genes are TRBV4-1 and TRBJ2-7, with 8 bases identical to TRBD1. CDR3 length: 16 amino acids. With 1 base clipped from V and 0 bases from J, the junction kept 5 bases outside the gene matches. CDR1 and CDR2 (germline): MGHRA, YSYEKL. This CDR3 reads CASSQAATGASYEQYF. The DNA of the CDR3 is TGCGCCAGCAGCCAAGCAGCGACAGGGGCCTCCTACGAGCAGTACTTC.

This chain uses TRBV6-5 with TRBJ2-2; TRBD2 is a possible D gene (6 bases). CDR3 length: 15 amino acids. Trimming shortened V by 3 bases and J by 7 bases, and 15 bases separated the two germline ends. CDR1 and CDR2 from the germline V gene are MNHEY and SVGAGI. The CDR3 DNA follows: TGTGCCAGCAGTTATTGGGGGGAGATTGGCGGGGAGCTGTTTTTT. Translated, it gives CASSYWGEIGGELFF.

The chain carries TRBV18 and TRBJ2-1; 9 nucleotides align to TRBD2. The CDR3 loop spans 16 amino acids. Germline V lookup: CDR1 KGHSH, CDR2 LQKENI. Germline trimming cut 3 bases from V and 4 bases from J; bases unmatched to any gene: 7. Here the CDR3 reads CASSPGSGRPYNEQFF. The CDR3 nucleotides read TGTGCCAGCTCACCGGGTAGCGGGAGACCGTACAATGAGCAGTTCTTC.

The chain is built from TRBV9 and TRBJ2-3; a possible D gene is TRBD2 (5 bases). Between the trimmed V and J ends, which lost 2 bases and 4 bases, there was a span of 11 bases. Germline V gives CDR1 SGDLS, CDR2 YYNGEE. The CDR3 has 14 residues. CDR3 amino acids: CASSVQEAPDTQYF. The CDR3 DNA follows: TGTGCCAGCAGCGTTCAGGAGGCTCCAGATACGCAGTATTTT.